The entry below describes one T cell receptor (beta chain). Its matching antigen is unknown. These data originate in a study of CD8+CD57+ T cells in acquired aplastic anemia. The wider study: The sorted CD4+ and CD8+ cells yielded an average around 3 ug of DNA. Healthy donors had, on average, roughly 9.8 million reads for their CD4+ cells.

TCR beta VDJ and CDR3 profiles were obtained from a genomic DNA template. Using its own MiXCR run on the reads, TCRdb lists one record per CDR3 protein. This table has about 130,000 distinct CDR3 sequences, around 48% appearing once. The study's findings and limits: Between patients and controls, CD8+ Simpson's diversity did not vary significantly. It was found that twenty-nine CD8+ CDR3 sequences were shared between patients and controls.

Trimming removed 2 bases at V and 0 bases at J, with 5 bases between. Germline CDR1 and CDR2: SGHTA and FQGNSA. This CDR3 is 13 amino acids long. The chain links TRBV7-2 to TRBJ2-7; no clear D. This TCR was sampled from a human donor in good health, serving as a control. The sequenced sample consisted of sorted CD4+, CD8+, or CD8+CD57+ T cells (not recorded which) from PBMCs. The CDR3 protein is CASSLIGSYEQYF. DNA for the CDR3: TGTGCCAGCAGCTTAATCGGCTCCTACGAGCAGTACTTC.